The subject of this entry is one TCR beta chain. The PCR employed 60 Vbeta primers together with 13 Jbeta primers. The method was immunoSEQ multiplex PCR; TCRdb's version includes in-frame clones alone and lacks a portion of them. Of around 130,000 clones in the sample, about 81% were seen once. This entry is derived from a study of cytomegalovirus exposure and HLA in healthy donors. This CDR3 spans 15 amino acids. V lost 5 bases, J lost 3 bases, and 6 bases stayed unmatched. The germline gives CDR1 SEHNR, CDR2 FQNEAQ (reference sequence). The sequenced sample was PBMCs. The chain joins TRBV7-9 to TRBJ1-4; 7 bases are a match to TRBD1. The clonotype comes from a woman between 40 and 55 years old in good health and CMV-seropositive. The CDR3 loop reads CASSPEGQPNEKLFF. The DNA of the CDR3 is TGTGCCAGCAGCCCAGAGGGACAGCCTAATGAAAAACTGTTTTTT.